This T cell receptor (beta chain) was obtained from a study of T-cell memory formation after mild COVID-19. Findings and caveats of the study: The study detected some responding clones in pre-infection memory, suggesting cross-reactive memory joined. Mainly in CM and EM were contracting CD4+ clones; CD8+ were in EMRA. Contracting clones from day 15 to 85 showed balanced CD4/CD8; later expanders favored CD4+.

Per germline, CDR1 KGHSH and CDR2 LQKENI. The CDR3 sequence is 17 residues long. Trimming removed 1 base from V and 3 bases from J; junction bases left unmatched: 10. As concerns this clonotype: The antigen is undetermined.

5'RACE with constant-segment primers built TCRalpha and TCRbeta cDNA libraries with UMIs. From the 5' RACE reads, TCRdb called clonotypes with MiXCR, one entry per CDR3 protein. The sample has about 320,000 distinct CDR3 sequences, 14% seen once. The chain couples TRBV18 to TRBJ2-3; 7 bases fit TRBD1. Specimen: PBMCs or a T cell subset sorted from them (not recorded which). The sequence came from a man aged 18 to 30 who had mild COVID-19 (a few samples of this study predate the infection). Cell type and time point are not known. Here the CDR3 DNA reads TGTGCCAGCTCACCACGTAGACAGGGATTAACGACAGATACGCAGTATTTT. Amino acid sequence: CASSPRRQGLTTDTQYF.